These 25 T cell receptor beta chains came from one sample sequenced in a study of blood T cells in healthy people across ages. Together with a sample-barcoded 5' primer, a J-beta primer mix was included in a second PCR lasting about 7 to 11 cycles. TCRdb called the 5' RACE reads again in MiXCR, with one record for every CDR3 protein. Counted here are about 1.5 million distinct CDR3 sequences, about 40% occurring once; the ten biggest clones make up roughly 7.9%. The sequencing sample was made of blood. Receptors were obtained from a woman under 30 in good health.

This clonotype was picked up a small number of times. The chain is built from TRBV29-1 and TRBJ1-2, with D perhaps matching TRBD1 (5 bases). The germline V and J ends were trimmed by 4 bases and 3 bases, with 9 bases remaining between them. This CDR3 has 12 amino acids. Germline V gene data show CDR1 as SQVTM and CDR2 as ANQGSEA. CDR3 region: CSVAMGDYGYTF. Here the CDR3 DNA reads TGCAGCGTTGCGATGGGGGACTATGGCTACACCTTC.

Comment on this clonotype: A much larger clone lies a single base off, so this may be a read error. V gene TRBV14 combines with J gene TRBJ1-6; D gene ambiguous. The germline CDR1 and CDR2 sequences are SGHDN and FVKESK. The CDR3 length is 13 residues. The DNA of the CDR3 is TGTGCCAGCAGCCAAGGCTTAGATTCACCCCCCCACTTT. Protein sequence: CASSQGLDSPPHF.

The rearrangement links TRBV20-1 to TRBJ2-1, with D uncertain. Germline V gene sequence: CDR1 DFQATT, CDR2 SNEGSKA (reference sequence). The CDR3 is 15 amino acids. V was shortened by 6 bases and J by 4 bases, with 19 bases between the two germline ends. DNA of the CDR3: TGCAGTGCCCCGTCCAAAAGTTTTTTTTACAATGAGCAGTTCTTC. It codes for CSAPSKSFFYNEQFF.

This clonotype appeared a few times. The chain has TRBV2 and TRBJ2-5; 14 bases line up with TRBD2. The J segment lost 4 bases and the V segment lost 10 bases, leaving 5 bases of the junction unmatched. The CDR3 totals 14 residues. Germline loops: CDR1 SNHLY, CDR2 FYNNEI. This chain's CDR3 is CAIHGLAGGETQYF. The CDR3 DNA reads as TGTGCCATCCACGGACTAGCGGGAGGAGAGACCCAGTACTTC. Using reference TRBV2 and TRBJ2-5 for the parts outside the CDR3, the full variable domain is EPEVTQTPSHQVTQMGQEVILRCVPISNHLYFYWYRQILGQKVEFLVSFYNNEISEKSEIFDDQFSVERPDGSNFTLKIRSTKLEDSAMYFCAIHGLAGGETQYFGPGTRLLVL.

The gene calls are TRBV25-1 and TRBJ2-7; 7 nucleotides agree with TRBD1. CDR1 is MGHDK and CDR2 is SYGVNS in the germline V gene. After removal of 4 bases from V and 7 bases from J, the junction contained 10 bases not matched to a gene. The CDR3 contains 14 residues. CDR3 amino acids: CASSAIDRAEEQYF. The CDR3 DNA sequence: TGTGCCAGCAGTGCGATCGACAGGGCGGAGGAGCAGTACTTC.

The chain joins TRBV20-1 to TRBJ2-3; D gene unclear. This CDR3 is built from 15 residues. The V gene's germline CDR1 is DFQATT and CDR2 SNEGSKA (reference sequence). The V gene lost 0 bases and the J gene lost 4 bases, with 14 bases spanning the gap. CDR3 region: CSARDLSSPADTQYF. The CDR3, as DNA: TGCAGTGCTAGAGATCTAAGCAGTCCCGCAGATACGCAGTATTTT.

In DNA form, the CDR3 reads TGCGCCAGCAGCTTGGGACTAGCGGGAGTATTCGAGCGGTACTTC. Protein: CASSLGLAGVFERYF. The V and J genes are TRBV5-1 and TRBJ2-5, with 12 bases matching TRBD2. The CDR3 covers 15 residues. Germline CDR1 is SGHRS and CDR2 is YFSETQ. J was trimmed by 13 bases and V by 0 bases; bases with no gene match: 10.

The chain carries TRBV12-3 or TRBV12-4 and TRBJ2-7; no firm D call. The CDR3 runs to 15 residues. Trimming removed 6 bases at V and 2 bases at J, with 17 bases between. CDR3 bases: TGTGCCAGCAGCTCGCATGACTCCGCACCCTACGAGCAGTACTTC. Its protein product is CASSSHDSAPYEQYF.

V usage is TRBV7-3 and J usage is TRBJ2-2; 8 bases match TRBD1. J gave up 6 bases and V 5 bases, and 14 bases lay outside the gene matches. Germline CDR1 reads SGHTA; CDR2 reads FQGTGA. The CDR3 consists of 17 residues. The CDR3 DNA follows: TGTGCCAGCAGCCAGGTCGCCTCGACAGGGGAGGCCGGGGAGCTGTTTTTT. Its translation: CASSQVASTGEAGELFF.

In nucleotides, the CDR3 is TGCGCCAGCAGTGAGTCAGGGTTCGGTACTGAAGCTTTCTTT. This sequence encodes CASSESGFGTEAFF. The chain employs TRBV10-2 and TRBJ1-1; D call uncertain. Trimming removed 0 bases from V and 5 bases from J, with 10 bases in between. The germline V gene encodes CDR1 WSHSY and CDR2 SAAADI. The CDR3 extends over 14 amino acids.

This chain joins TRBV5-5 and TRBJ1-4; 7 bases match TRBD1. CDR1 and CDR2 from the germline V gene are SGHKS and YYEKEE (reference sequence). Trimming took 1 base from V and 8 from J; bases not matched to a gene: 8. The CDR3 sequence is 15 residues long. CDR3 amino acids: CASSLKTGKEEKLFF. The CDR3 bases are TGTGCCAGCAGCTTGAAGACAGGGAAGGAAGAAAAACTGTTTTTT.

This clonotype was seen more than once but under ten times. V gene TRBV6-7 combines with J gene TRBJ2-5; possible D gene TRBD1, 5 bases. TRBV6-7 is placed among ORFs of uncertain function. V was shortened by 10 bases and J by 1 base, with 16 bases between the two germline ends. The CDR3 extends over 14 amino acids. CDR3 protein: CAIFKGPRQETQYF. The DNA for the CDR3 is TGTGCCATCTTCAAGGGGCCGCGCCAAGAGACCCAGTACTTC.

The J gene is TRBJ1-2, the V gene TRBV12-3 or TRBV12-4; D gene ambiguous. Trimming left V 2 bases short and J 8 bases short, with 15 bases between. The CDR3 covers 14 residues. CDR3 loop: CASSLPTSLEGYTF. The CDR3 nucleotides read TGTGCCAGCAGTTTACCGACCTCTTTGGAGGGCTACACCTTC.

This clonotype has a single count. This chain uses TRBV15 with TRBJ2-2, with D possibly matching TRBD1 (6 bases). Trimming left V 3 bases short and J 0 bases short, with 11 bases between. The germline V gene has CDR1 LNHNV and CDR2 YYDKDF (reference sequence). This CDR3 has 16 amino acids. This chain's CDR3 is CATSSHRAPNTGELFF. In nucleotides, the CDR3 is TGTGCCACCAGCAGCCACAGGGCCCCGAACACCGGGGAGCTGTTTTTT.

The table lists this clonotype with a few counts. V gene TRBV6-5 combines with J gene TRBJ2-5; D is perhaps TRBD2 (6 bases). The CDR3 loop spans 16 amino acids. Per the germline V gene, CDR1 is MNHEY and CDR2 is SVGAGI. V was pared by 3 bases and J by 3 bases, with 17 bases between. CDR3 in DNA: TGTGCCAGCAGTTATAAAGCTAGCGTTTCAAAAGAGACCCAGTACTTC. Its protein product is CASSYKASVSKETQYF.

The CDR3: CASRSATSTGELFF. The CDR3 region has the DNA TGTGCCAGCCGTAGCGCTACTTCCACCGGGGAGCTGTTTTTT. This chain uses TRBV6-5 with TRBJ2-2; possible D gene TRBD2, 5 bases. Per germline, CDR1 MNHEY and CDR2 SVGAGI. Trimming removed 8 bases at V and 4 bases at J, with 14 bases between. CDR3 length equals 14 residues.

In the case of this clonotype: One junction end disagrees with the germline gene, perhaps due to a read error. The chain has TRBV7-9 and TRBJ1-5; no clear D gene. The CDR3 totals 13 residues. The germline CDR1 and CDR2 sequences are SEHNR and FQNEAQ (reference sequence). CDR3 sequence reads: CTSSPTRGQPQHF. The CDR3 DNA sequence: TGTACCAGCAGCCCCACTCGGGGTCAGCCCCAGCATTTT. The full variable domain, in which reference TRBV7-9 and TRBJ1-5 provide the parts outside the CDR3, is DTGVSQNPRHKITKRGQNVTFRCDPISEHNRLYWYRQTLGQGPEFLTYFQNEAQLEKSRLLSDRFSAERPKGSFSTLEIQRTEQGDSAMYLCTSSPTRGQPQHFGDGTRLSIL.

V and J are TRBV7-6 and TRBJ2-1; 10 nucleotides align to TRBD2. The CDR3 length is 17 residues. Germline assignment: CDR1 SGHVS and CDR2 FNYEAQ. With V trimmed by 4 bases and J by 0 bases, 6 bases remained unmatched. The CDR3 bases are TGTGCCAGCAGCTCGGGACTAGCGTTGAGCTCCTACAATGAGCAGTTCTTC. Its translation: CASSSGLALSSYNEQFF.

V gene TRBV20-1 combines with J gene TRBJ2-4; possible D gene TRBD1, 5 bases. The tail of the sequence fits TRBJ2-7 better, so the J call may be wrong. This CDR3 region has 16 residues. Germline CDR1 DFQATT, CDR2 SNEGSKA (reference sequence). CDR3 sequence reads: CSARAHRSQTTYEQYF. The CDR3 nucleotides are TGCAGTGCTAGAGCCCACAGGTCCCAAACAACCTACGAGCAGTACTTC.

The V and J genes are TRBV20-1 and TRBJ1-6; a weak D match, TRBD1 (5 bases). Germline V gene sequence: CDR1 DFQATT, CDR2 SNEGSKA (reference sequence). This CDR3 is built from 15 residues. V lost 0 bases to trimming and J lost 9 bases, with 15 bases between them. The CDR3 nucleotides read TGCAGTGCTAGAGATAACGGGGGTAGTGCTTCACCCCTCCACTTT. This codes for CSARDNGGSASPLHF.

This chain connects TRBV3-1 to TRBJ1-1, with D unclear. Germline values: CDR1 LGHDT, CDR2 YNNKEL (reference sequence). Trimming shortened V by 4 bases and J by 3 bases, and 15 bases separated the two germline ends. The CDR3 runs 15 residues. The CDR3 DNA sequence: TGTGCCAGCAGCCCCCGGCAGTCCATGGACACTGAAGCTTTCTTT. It codes for CASSPRQSMDTEAFF.

The chain uses TRBV12-3 or TRBV12-4 and TRBJ2-1; D unresolved. V was pared by 5 bases and J by 5 bases, with 10 bases between. There are 13 residues in the CDR3. The CDR3 here is CASSGDGHNEQFF. The CDR3 coding sequence is TGTGCCAGCAGTGGAGACGGTCACAATGAGCAGTTCTTC.

Only a few counts were recorded for this clonotype. The chain recombines TRBV20-1 with TRBJ2-7, with D tentatively TRBD2 (7 bases). The CDR3 is 15 residues long. Germline CDR1 is DFQATT and CDR2 is SNEGSKA (reference sequence). V gave up 5 bases and J gave up 4 bases, with 21 bases separating them. CDR3 amino acids: CSAVEWGGPPYEQYF. CDR3 in DNA: TGCAGTGCTGTGGAGTGGGGGGGGCCTCCGTACGAGCAGTACTTC.

The chain recombines TRBV6-5 with TRBJ2-5; D possibly corresponds to TRBD2 (7 bases). The CDR3 contains 14 residues. Germline-derived CDR1 and CDR2 are MNHEY and SVGAGI. V lost 2 bases, J lost 11 bases, and 18 bases lay in between. The CDR3 loop reads CASSYSTGGREQYF. The CDR3 DNA sequence: TGTGCCAGCAGTTACAGCACGGGGGGCAGAGAGCAGTACTTC.

This chain uses TRBV28 with TRBJ1-5; a weak D match, TRBD1 (6 bases). Germline assignment: CDR1 MDHEN and CDR2 SYDVKM. V dropped 8 bases and J dropped 2 bases, with 22 bases sitting between them. This CDR3 is built from 17 residues. CDR3 nucleotides: TGTGCCAGCCGGGGGGCAGGCTCGGGTAGTGGCAATCAGCCCCAGCATTTT. As protein: CASRGAGSGSGNQPQHF.